This T cell receptor (beta chain) appears in the sequencing data of a study of T cells in Graves' hyperthyroidism and ophthalmopathy. TCR beta CDR3 regions were amplified from RNA. The TCR CDR3 first-round RT-PCR relied on the HTBI primer set. TCRdb re-called the multiplex PCR reads with MiXCR, one entry per CDR3 protein. Among approximately 360,000 distinct CDR3 sequences, around 25% were seen once, and the ten largest hold about 73%. As regards this clonotype: The antigen remains unidentified. The germline gene is not matched at one end of the junction; a read error may be the cause.

Regarding the study as a whole: The model identified upcoming ophthalmopathy a median 6.5 months ahead of onset.

The CDR3 contains 16 residues. Per the germline V gene, CDR1 is SGHRS and CDR2 is YFSETQ. The sequencing input was blood. This clonotype was sampled from a man aged 50 to 60 with Graves' hyperthyroidism. The chain has TRBV5-1 and TRBJ2-3; D is ambiguous. The CDR3 region has the DNA TGCGCCAGCAGCTTGGGCCGCGCAGCGAGCACAGATACGCAGTGTTTT. As protein: CASSLGRAASTDTQCF.